These 2 T cell receptor beta chains were all obtained from the same sample, sequenced in a study of blood T cell repertoires in COVID-19. Libraries were prepared by immunoSEQ multiplex PCR; TCRdb keeps only in-frame clonotypes and omits some of them. The sample comprises 100,000 to 150,000 clones, about 70% of which are singletons, and less than 6.5% rests with the top ten. Sequences were obtained from peripheral blood. Receptors were obtained from a man aged 55 to 70 with acute or convalescent COVID-19.

The chain carries TRBV11-3 and TRBJ2-1; TRBD2 is a possible D gene (6 bases). The CDR3 is 16 residues long. V was trimmed by 6 bases and J by 3 bases, leaving 18 bases between them. Germline CDR1 reads SGHNT; CDR2 reads YENEEA. The CDR3 coding sequence is TGTGCCAGCAGTTTTGAGGGACTCAGGTACTACAATGAGCAGTTCTTC. Amino acid sequence: CASSFEGLRYYNEQFF.

The rearrangement uses TRBV7-3 and TRBJ2-3; possibly TRBD2 for D (5 bases). The CDR3 extends over 15 amino acids. V shed 1 base and J shed 4 bases, with 12 bases lying between them. In germline, CDR1 is SGHTA, CDR2 FQGTGA. CDR3 nucleotide sequence: TGTGCCAGCAGCTTAATGGGGTCGAGGGCAGATACGCAGTATTTT. This codes for CASSLMGSRADTQYF.